This T cell receptor (beta chain) was captured by sequencing in a study of graft-versus-host responses after intestinal transplantation. Germline loops: CDR1 SGHRS, CDR2 YFSETQ. The length of the CDR3 is 17 residues. The junction had 9 bases not matched to a gene; V was cut back by 4 bases and J by 5 bases. Study-wide findings and caveats: Early declines in HvG clones that occurred post-transplant were associated with peak circulating GvH clone levels.

Here immunoSEQ multiplex PCR was the method, and the copy in TCRdb shows in-frame clones only, minus some. The sample shows over 80,000 clones, under 95% of them seen only once. For this clone: Its target is not known.

This receptor was identified in a human donor who was the organ donor for an intestinal transplant. The chain couples TRBV5-1 to TRBJ2-5; TRBD2 matches at 15 bases. The sequencing used unstimulated CD8+ T cells sorted from spleen or lymph node cells, collected before transplant. Here the CDR3 reads CASSVPGLAGGNETQYF. Here the CDR3 DNA reads TGCGCCAGCAGCGTCCCGGGACTAGCGGGGGGTAATGAGACCCAGTACTTC. Filled out from reference TRBV5-1 and TRBJ2-5, the complete variable domain reads KAGVTQTPRYLIKTRGQQVTLSCSPISGHRSVSWYQQTPGQGLQFLFEYFSETQRNKGNFPGRFSGRQFSNSRSEMNVSTLELGDSALYLCASSVPGLAGGNETQYFGPGTRLLVL.